These 21 T cell receptor beta chains originate from one sample sequenced in a study of PD-L1 blockade in urothelial cancer. Method: immunoSEQ multiplex PCR; TCRdb's copy keeps in-frame clones and lacks some. The sample gives 38,000 or so clones, around four fifths of which show up once; about 16% is in the top ten. Time point meaning: pretreatment peripheral blood. Sequences were derived from PBMCs, sampled around atezolizumab (anti-PD-L1) treatment. The source of these receptors is a man aged 80 or over with urothelial cancer.

V is TRBV2 and J is TRBJ1-1; 7 positions match TRBD1. Trimming cost V 5 bases and J 5 bases; bases outside gene matches: 8. CDR1 is SNHLY and CDR2 is FYNNEI in the germline V gene. The CDR3 consists of 14 residues. CDR3 nucleotide sequence: TGTGCCAGCAGTCCACAGGGGTGGGGGACTGAAGCTTTCTTT. This codes for CASSPQGWGTEAFF.

This clone came up once. DNA for the CDR3: TGCGCCAGCAGCCAAGTAGAAACAGCGGAGCTGTTTTTT. It codes for CASSQVETAELFF. The rearrangement links TRBV4-1 to TRBJ2-2, with D unresolved. The CDR3 has 13 residues. Between the trimmed V and J ends, which lost 1 base and 10 bases, there was a span of 10 bases. Germline V gives CDR1 MGHRA, CDR2 YSYEKL.

V is TRBV9 and J is TRBJ2-7; no clear D. From germline, CDR1 is SGDLS and CDR2 YYNGEE. The V end was cut by 0 bases, the J end by 4 bases, with 11 bases between. The CDR3 covers 14 residues. In DNA form, the CDR3 reads TGTGCCAGCAGCGTAGGGGCTGGAAGATACGAGCAGTACTTC. Encoded protein: CASSVGAGRYEQYF.

The chain links TRBV28 to TRBJ2-2, with a weak D call TRBD1 (6 bases). There are 17 residues in the CDR3. Germline V gene sequence: CDR1 MDHEN, CDR2 SYDVKM. V shed 6 bases and J shed 0 bases, with 17 bases lying between them. In DNA, the CDR3 is TGTGCCAGCAGCCCCCGGCCGGGACAACCGAACACCGGGGAGCTGTTTTTT. Translated: CASSPRPGQPNTGELFF.

This chain uses TRBV4-1 with TRBJ1-5, with D unresolved. The CDR3 extends over 15 amino acids. Per the germline V gene, CDR1 is MGHRA and CDR2 is YSYEKL. The V and J ends lost 0 bases and 7 bases respectively, with 13 bases between them. CDR3 in DNA: TGCGCCAGCAGCCAAGACTGGGGAGGTGCGCAGCCCCAGCATTTT. Protein: CASSQDWGGAQPQHF.

The chain carries TRBV7-9 and TRBJ1-1; no reliable D call. The CDR3 has 14 residues. Trimming took 5 bases from V and 1 from J, leaving 11 bases between them. CDR1 and CDR2 (germline): SEHNR, FQNEAQ (reference sequence). The CDR3 reads CASSPSSWNTEAFF. CDR3 bases: TGTGCCAGCAGCCCCAGTTCTTGGAACACTGAAGCTTTCTTT.

The chain uses TRBV27 and TRBJ2-3; 10 bases line up with TRBD2. V lost 10 bases to trimming and J lost 5 bases; unmatched junction nucleotides: 9. Germline CDR1 is MNHEY and CDR2 is SMNVEV (reference sequence). There are 14 residues in the CDR3. The CDR3 DNA follows: TGTGCCACCGCCCTAGCGGGAGTTGAAGATACGCAGTATTTT. Residues: CATALAGVEDTQYF.

The chain links TRBV15 to TRBJ2-5; TRBD2 matches at 10 bases. The CDR3 spans 17 residues. V gave up 3 bases and J gave up 8 bases; unmatched junction bases: 15. The germline CDR1 and CDR2 sequences are LNHNV and YYDKDF (reference sequence). DNA for the CDR3: TGTGCCACCAGCAGCCTTAGCGGGAGGCCACAAGGCGATACCCAGTACTTC. Translation: CATSSLSGRPQGDTQYF.

The chain joins TRBV19 to TRBJ2-5; 13 bases line up with TRBD2. This CDR3 has 16 amino acids. Trimming at V came to 3 bases and at J to 4 bases, leaving 5 bases not matched to a gene. CDR1 and CDR2 from the germline V gene are LNHDA and SQIVND (reference sequence). In DNA, the CDR3 is TGTGCCAGTAGTATGAGACTAGCGGGAGGCGCAGAGACCCAGTACTTC. This gives the protein CASSMRLAGGAETQYF.

The chain has TRBV29-1 and TRBJ2-7; 11 bases match TRBD1. CDR1 and CDR2 from the germline V gene are SQVTM and ANQGSEA. With V trimmed by 1 base and J by 0 bases, 5 bases remained unmatched. This CDR3 contains 16 residues. In nucleotides, the CDR3 is TGCAGCGTTGAAGTAAGCGGGACAGGGGGCTCCTACGAGCAGTACTTC. Amino acid sequence: CSVEVSGTGGSYEQYF.

V is TRBV6-6 and J is TRBJ2-5; a possible D gene is TRBD2 (6 bases). The assigned J gene may be wrong: the sequence end matches TRBJ2-7 better. Germline lookup yields CDR1 MNHNY and CDR2 SVGAGI (reference sequence). The CDR3 length is 14 residues. CDR3 sequence reads: CASCAGSGTYEQYF. In nucleotides, the CDR3 is TGTGCCAGCTGCGCCGGGAGTGGAACCTACGAGCAGTACTTC.

CDR3 nucleotide sequence: TGTGCCACTCAATGGGGCAGGGGGTTAGGCACTGAAGCTTTCTTT. This sequence encodes CATQWGRGLGTEAFF. The chain recombines TRBV6-6 with TRBJ1-1; 7 nucleotides agree with TRBD1. V lost 10 bases, J lost 4 bases, and 15 bases stayed unmatched. Germline CDR1 MNHNY, CDR2 SVGAGI (reference sequence). The CDR3 length is 15 residues.

This clone has just a few counts. This sample also contains other DNA sequences that code for the same CDR3. The J gene is TRBJ2-7, the V gene TRBV19; 11 positions match TRBD2. The CDR3 is 21 amino acids. Germline CDR1 and CDR2: LNHDA and SQIVND (reference sequence). With 5 bases clipped from V and 5 bases from J, the junction kept 26 bases outside the gene matches. In nucleotides, the CDR3 is TGTGCCAGTAGTCCGCGGACCGGAGAACCGACTAGCGGGAAGGTCGGCAACGAGCAGTACTTC. Its protein product is CASSPRTGEPTSGKVGNEQYF.

The chain is built from TRBV18 and TRBJ2-7, with 7 bases matching TRBD1. The CDR3 extends over 13 amino acids. Germline lookup yields CDR1 KGHSH and CDR2 LQKENI. Trimming at V came to 6 bases and at J to 10 bases, leaving 12 bases not matched to a gene. The CDR3 here is CASSLGTEADQYF. The CDR3 DNA reads TGTGCCAGCTCCCTCGGGACAGAGGCAGACCAGTACTTC.

This chain uses TRBV6-1 with TRBJ1-2; a weak D match, TRBD1 (5 bases). The germline V gene encodes CDR1 MNHNS and CDR2 SASEGT. This CDR3 has 15 amino acids. V lost 1 base to trimming and J lost 7 bases, with 16 bases between them. The DNA of the CDR3 is TGTGCCAGCAGTGAAGTGGGAGGGGTACGGCGTGGCTACACCTTC. This translates into CASSEVGGVRRGYTF.

The V gene is TRBV30, the J gene TRBJ1-2; D gene uncertain. V lost 2 bases and J lost 6, with 7 bases in between. The V gene's germline CDR1 is GTSNPN and CDR2 SVGIG (reference sequence). This CDR3 has 11 residues. CDR3 in amino acids: CAWSQSDGYTF. The DNA for the CDR3 is TGTGCCTGGAGTCAGTCTGATGGCTACACCTTC. The whole variable domain, remainder taken from reference TRBV30 and TRBJ1-2, is SQTIHQWPATLVQPVGSPLSLECTVEGTSNPNLYWYRQAAGRGLQLLFYSVGIGQISSEVPQNLSASRPQDRQFILSSKKLLLSDSGFYLCAWSQSDGYTFGSGTRLTVV.

V gene TRBV7-2 combines with J gene TRBJ2-7, with 15 bases matching TRBD2. Germline CDR1 is SGHTA and CDR2 is FQGNSA. The CDR3 is 15 residues long. The V and J ends lost 1 base and 7 bases, in that order; junction bases with no gene match: 2. DNA of the CDR3: TGTGCCAGCAGCTTAGGAGGACTAGCGGGAGGGGAGCAGTACTTC. Translation gives CASSLGGLAGGEQYF.

V and J are TRBV27 and TRBJ2-2, with D possibly TRBD1 on 5 matching bases. Germline values: CDR1 MNHEY, CDR2 SMNVEV (reference sequence). CDR3 length: 16 residues. The germline V and J ends were trimmed by 4 bases and 5 bases, with 17 bases remaining between them. The CDR3 region is CASSWGRVLGTGELFF. The CDR3 coding sequence is TGTGCCAGCAGTTGGGGCAGGGTCTTGGGGACCGGGGAGCTGTTTTTT.

Only one count was recorded for this clone. This rearrangement joins TRBV4-1 to TRBJ2-5; maybe TRBD2 (5 bases). The germline CDR1 and CDR2 sequences are MGHRA and YSYEKL. The CDR3 consists of 18 residues. Between the trimmed V and J ends, which lost 0 bases and 2 bases, there was a span of 19 bases. This CDR3 is CASSQDFLGMGRQETQYF. CDR3 in DNA: TGCGCCAGCAGCCAAGATTTTCTCGGTATGGGGAGACAAGAGACCCAGTACTTC.

The chain carries TRBV5-1 and TRBJ2-3; tentatively, D is TRBD2 (6 bases). The CDR3 is 16 residues long. Germline V gene sequence: CDR1 SGHRS, CDR2 YFSETQ. Trimming stripped 3 bases from V and 0 bases from J, with 14 bases between. In nucleotides, the CDR3 is TGCGCCAGCAGCTCCTTTAGCGGACCTAGCACAGATACGCAGTATTTT. This codes for CASSSFSGPSTDTQYF.

The chain employs TRBV19 and TRBJ1-5; 8 nucleotides align to TRBD1. V shed 10 bases and J 0 bases; nucleotides not matched to a gene: 17. The CDR3 runs to 18 residues. CDR1 and CDR2 (germline): LNHDA, SQIVND (reference sequence). CDR3 protein: CATALDGTGVYSNQPQHF. For the CDR3, the DNA is TGTGCCACAGCACTTGACGGGACAGGAGTGTATAGCAATCAGCCCCAGCATTTT.